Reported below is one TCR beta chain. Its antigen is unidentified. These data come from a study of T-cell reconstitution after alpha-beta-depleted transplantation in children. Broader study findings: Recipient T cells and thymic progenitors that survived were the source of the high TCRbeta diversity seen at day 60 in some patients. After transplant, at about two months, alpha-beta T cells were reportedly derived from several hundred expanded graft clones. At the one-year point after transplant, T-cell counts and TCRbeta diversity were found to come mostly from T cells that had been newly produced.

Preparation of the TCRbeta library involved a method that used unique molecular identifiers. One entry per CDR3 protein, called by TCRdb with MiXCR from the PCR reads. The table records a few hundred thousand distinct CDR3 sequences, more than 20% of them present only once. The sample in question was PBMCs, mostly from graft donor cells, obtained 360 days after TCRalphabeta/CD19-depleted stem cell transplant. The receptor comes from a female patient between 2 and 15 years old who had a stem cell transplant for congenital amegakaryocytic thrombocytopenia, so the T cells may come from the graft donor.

CDR3 amino acids: CASSLAGYTGELFF. CDR3 bases: TGCGCCAGCAGCTTGGCCGGCTACACCGGGGAGCTGTTTTTT. This chain joins TRBV5-1 and TRBJ2-2, with unresolved D. The V gene's germline CDR1 is SGHRS and CDR2 YFSETQ. This CDR3 spans 14 amino acids. V was cut by 0 bases and J by 3 bases, with 6 bases left in between.